This T cell receptor beta chain was sequenced during a study of T cell responses to AZD1222 COVID-19 vaccine. The data were produced by immunoSEQ multiplex PCR, yet TCRdb's version contains in-frame clones alone and is incomplete. The sample contains fewer than 90,000 clones, around nine tenths of which appear only once. This clone has just a few counts. Its target is not known. Study-level points and caveats: White British donors predominated, females outnumbered males, and clonal diversity was possibly underestimated. Spike-specific TCRs gained breadth and depth after people received two AZD1222 doses.

The receptor's source is an adult who received the AZD1222 COVID-19 vaccine. The sample in question was peripheral blood, obtained 28 days after the second AZD1222 dose.

The CDR3 DNA follows: TGCGCCAGCAGCCAAGCCCACCCCCGGCATTTACAGGGGTACTCCTACAATGAGCAGTTCTTC. Its protein product is CASSQAHPRHLQGYSYNEQFF. This rearrangement joins TRBV4-3 to TRBJ2-1; 7 nucleotides match TRBD1. CDR3 size: 21 residues. From germline, CDR1 is LGHNA and CDR2 YSLEER. With V trimmed by 1 base and J by 0 bases, 18 bases remained unmatched.